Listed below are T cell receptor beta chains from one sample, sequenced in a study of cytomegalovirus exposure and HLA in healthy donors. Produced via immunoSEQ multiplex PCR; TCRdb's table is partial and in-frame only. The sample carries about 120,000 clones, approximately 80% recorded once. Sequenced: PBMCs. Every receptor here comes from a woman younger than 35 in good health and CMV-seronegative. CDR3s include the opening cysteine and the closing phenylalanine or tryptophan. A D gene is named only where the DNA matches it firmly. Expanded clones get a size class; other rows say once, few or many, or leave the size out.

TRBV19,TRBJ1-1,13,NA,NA,TGTGCCAGTTACCACTGGTCGAACACTGAAGCTTTCTTT,CASYHWSNTEAFF
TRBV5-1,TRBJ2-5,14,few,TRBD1,TGCGCCAGCAGTTGGGACAGGGTAAAAGAGACCCAGTACTTC,CASSWDRVKETQYF
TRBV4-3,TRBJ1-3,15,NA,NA,TGCGCCAGCAGCCAAGTAGAGGGAACTGGAAACACCATATATTTT,CASSQVEGTGNTIYF
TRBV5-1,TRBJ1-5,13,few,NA,TGCGCCAGCAGCCTGGCCGGGAATCAGCCCCAGCATTTT,CASSLAGNQPQHF
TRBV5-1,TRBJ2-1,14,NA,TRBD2,TGCGCCAGCTATCTAGCGGGAGACTCCAATGAGCAGTTCTTC,CASYLAGDSNEQFF
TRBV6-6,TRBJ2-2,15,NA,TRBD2,TGTGCCAGCAGGTCCGACCGGCGGGGGGTCGGGGAGCTGTTTTTT,CASRSDRRGVGELFF
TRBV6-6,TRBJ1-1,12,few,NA,TGTGCCAGCAGCCTAAAGAACACTGAAGCTTTCTTT,CASSLKNTEAFF
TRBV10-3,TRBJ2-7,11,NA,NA,TGTGCCATCAGCGGCCGGGACGAGCAGTACTTC,CAISGRDEQYF
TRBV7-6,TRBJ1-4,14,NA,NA,TGTGCCAGCAGGGCTTCCCCAACTAATGAAAAACTGTTTTTT,CASRASPTNEKLFF
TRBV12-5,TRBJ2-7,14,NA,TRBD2,TGTGCTAGTGGTGGAGGACTAGTTGGTTTCGAGCAGTACTTC,CASGGGLVGFEQYF
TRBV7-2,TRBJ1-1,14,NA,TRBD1,TGTGCCAGCAGCCCTGGACAGGGCAGGAGCGAAGCTTTCTTT,CASSPGQGRSEAFF
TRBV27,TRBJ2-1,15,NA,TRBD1,TGTGCCAGCAGTTTACCCGGGACAGGCTACAATGAGCAGTTCTTC,CASSLPGTGYNEQFF
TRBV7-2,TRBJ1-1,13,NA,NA,TGTGCCAGCAGCTTCGACACAAACACTGAAGCTTTCTTT,CASSFDTNTEAFF
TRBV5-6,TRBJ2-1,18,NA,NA,TGTGCCAGCAGCTTGGGGTGGCCGCCGAGGGCGCCGTACAATGAGCAGTTCTTC,CASSLGWPPRAPYNEQFF
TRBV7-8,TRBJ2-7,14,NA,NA,TGTGCCAGCCGCCCCAGATGGCCAGAACACGAGCAGTACTTC,CASRPRWPEHEQYF
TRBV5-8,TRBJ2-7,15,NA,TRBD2,TGTGCCAGCAGCTTGCGACTAGCGGGCCCTTACGAGCAGTACTTC,CASSLRLAGPYEQYF
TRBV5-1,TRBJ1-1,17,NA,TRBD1,TGCGCCAGCAGCTCGAAAAAGCCGACAGGGTATTTCACTGAAGCTTTCTTT,CASSSKKPTGYFTEAFF
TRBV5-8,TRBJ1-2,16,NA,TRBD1,TGTGCCAGCAGCCAGACGCCCGGACAGGGGCTTTTTGGCTACACCTTC,CASSQTPGQGLFGYTF
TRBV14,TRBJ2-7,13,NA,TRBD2,TGTGCCAGCAGCCAAATTATAGCGGGGGAGCAGTACTTC,CASSQIIAGEQYF
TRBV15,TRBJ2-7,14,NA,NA,TGTGCCACCAGCACCCGCAGGGACTCCTACGAGCAGTACTTC,CATSTRRDSYEQYF
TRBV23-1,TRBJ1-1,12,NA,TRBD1,TGCGCCAGCACCAGACAGGGCACTGAAGCTTTCTTT,CASTRQGTEAFF
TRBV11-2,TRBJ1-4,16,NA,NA,TGTGCCAGCAGCGCAGGGGCGCACCTATTAACTGAAAAACTGTTTTTT,CASSAGAHLLTEKLFF
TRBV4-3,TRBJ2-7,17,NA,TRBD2,TGCGCCAGCAGCCAAGATCGGAGTAGCGGGGTTTCCTACGAGCAGTACTTC,CASSQDRSSGVSYEQYF
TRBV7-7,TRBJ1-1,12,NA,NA,TGTGCTAGCAGCGCCGAGGCAGGGGAAGCTTTCTTT,CASSAEAGEAFF
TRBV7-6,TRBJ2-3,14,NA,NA,TGTGCCAGCAGCCCCCCGACTAGCACAGATACGCAGTATTTT,CASSPPTSTDTQYF
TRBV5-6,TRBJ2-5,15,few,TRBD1,TGTGCCAGCACCCTACTGCAACAGGGGTTGGAGACCCAGTACTTC,CASTLLQQGLETQYF
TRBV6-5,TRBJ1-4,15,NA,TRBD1,TGTGCCAGCAGCCTGGGACAGGGAGTAGGAGAAAAACTGTTTTTT,CASSLGQGVGEKLFF
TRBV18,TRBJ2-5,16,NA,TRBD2,TGTGCCAGCTCACCAGAGCTAGCGGGAGTCGAAGAGACCCAGTACTTC,CASSPELAGVEETQYF
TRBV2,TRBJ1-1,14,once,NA,TGTGCCAGCAGTGAACGGAGCGTGAACACTGAAGCTTTCTTT,CASSERSVNTEAFF
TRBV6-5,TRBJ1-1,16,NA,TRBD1,TGTGCCAGCAGTTCCCCGGACAGGTTGCGAGGGACTGAAGCTTTCTTT,CASSSPDRLRGTEAFF
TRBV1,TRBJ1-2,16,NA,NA,TGCACCAGCAGCCAAGAAACCTTTGACAGGGGGCATGGCTACACCTTC,CTSSQETFDRGHGYTF
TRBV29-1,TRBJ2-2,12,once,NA,TGCAGCGTGGGGGGGGCGGCCGGGGAGCTGTTTTTT,CSVGGAAGELFF
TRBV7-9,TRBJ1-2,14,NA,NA,TGTGCCAGCAGCCCCGCGGAGGGGATAGGTGGCTACACCTTC,CASSPAEGIGGYTF
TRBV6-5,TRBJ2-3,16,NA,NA,TGTGCCAGCAGTTACTCGGGAAGCAGGGGGGAAGATACGCAGTATTTT,CASSYSGSRGEDTQYF
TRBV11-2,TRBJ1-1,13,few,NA,TGTGCCAGCAGCTCGGACAGGAACACTGAAGCTTTCTTT,CASSSDRNTEAFF
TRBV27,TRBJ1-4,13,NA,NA,TGTGCCAGCAGTACCTCGAGGTTCGGAAAACTGTTTTTT,CASSTSRFGKLFF
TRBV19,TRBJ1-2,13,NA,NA,TGTGCCAGTAGTATCCGGGGAAACTATGGCTACACCTTC,CASSIRGNYGYTF
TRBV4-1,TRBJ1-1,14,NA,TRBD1,TGCGCCAGCAGCCAAGTGACAGGGGTTACTGAAGCTTTCTTT,CASSQVTGVTEAFF
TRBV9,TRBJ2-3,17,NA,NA,TGTGCCAGCAGCGCGCTCAAGGTGGACTGGAGCACAGATACGCAGTATTTT,CASSALKVDWSTDTQYF
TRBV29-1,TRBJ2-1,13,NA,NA,TGCAGCGTTGAGGGGCTATTCATTGGGGAGCAGTTCTTC,CSVEGLFIGEQFF
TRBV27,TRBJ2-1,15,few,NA,TGTGCCAGCGCACGACTTGTGGGCTCCTACAATGAGCAGTTCTTC,CASARLVGSYNEQFF
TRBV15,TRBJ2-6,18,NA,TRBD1,TGTGCCACCAGCAGAGGGGGACAGGGGGCCTCTGGGGCCAACGTCCTGACTTTC,CATSRGGQGASGANVLTF
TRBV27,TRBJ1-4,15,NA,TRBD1,TGTGCCAGCAGCCGCACAGGGGAGAGTAATGAAAAACTGTTTTTT,CASSRTGESNEKLFF
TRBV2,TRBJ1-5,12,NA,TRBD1,TGTGCCACTAAGGGGGCGGATCAGCCCCAGCATTTT,CATKGADQPQHF
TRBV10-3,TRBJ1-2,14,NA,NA,TGTGCCATCAGTGGACAGGACAGAGACTATGGCTACACCTTC,CAISGQDRDYGYTF
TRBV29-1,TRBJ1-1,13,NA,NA,TGCAGCGTCGGTGGGAGGCAGGGCACTGAAGCTTTCTTT,CSVGGRQGTEAFF